Following are 10 T cell receptor beta chains from one sample sequenced in a study of post-analysis software for immune sequencing data. TCR beta cDNA libraries had unique molecular identifiers. TCRdb reprocessed the PCR reads with MiXCR, giving one entry per CDR3 protein. Among a few hundred thousand distinct CDR3 sequences, less than 40% were seen once, and the ten largest hold roughly an eighth. No antigens are known for them. Study-wide results and limits: Five TRBV segments occurring more often in patients than controls included TRBV5-6, TRBV5-1 and TRBV20-1.

The sample comprised blood. The receptors were sampled from a girl aged 5 to 17 with multiple sclerosis.

This clonotype showed up just a few times. J is TRBJ2-5 and V is TRBV7-9; the D is unclear. With the DNA end fitting TRBJ2-7 better, the J assignment may be wrong. CDR3 size: 12 residues. Germline V CDR1 and CDR2: SEHNR, FQNEAQ (reference sequence). Written as DNA, the CDR3 is TGTGCCAGCAGCGGTGAAGGAGCCGAGCAGTACTTC. Its translation is CASSGEGAEQYF.

The chain joins TRBV5-1 to TRBJ2-3; 8 positions agree with TRBD2. The CDR3 spans 16 residues. The germline V gene has CDR1 SGHRS and CDR2 YFSETQ. The V segment lost 4 bases and the J segment 6 bases; nucleotides outside the gene matches: 13. CDR3 DNA sequence: TGCGCCAGCAGCGGCGGGGCTAGCGGGCGGAGGGATACGCAGTATTTT. Translating it yields CASSGGASGRRDTQYF. Full variable domain (rest looked up from reference TRBV5-1 and TRBJ2-3): KAGVTQTPRYLIKTRGQQVTLSCSPISGHRSVSWYQQTPGQGLQFLFEYFSETQRNKGNFPGRFSGRQFSNSRSEMNVSTLELGDSALYLCASSGGASGRRDTQYFGPGTRLTVL.

This clonotype has a handful of counts. The genes are TRBV5-5 and TRBJ1-4; maybe TRBD1 (6 bases). This CDR3 comprises 15 residues. Germline values: CDR1 SGHKS, CDR2 YYEKEE (reference sequence). V lost 4 bases and J lost 7, with 17 bases in between. CDR3 protein: CASSATTGEVEKLFF. DNA of the CDR3: TGTGCCAGCAGCGCGACGACAGGAGAAGTTGAAAAACTGTTTTTT.

The chain recombines TRBV3-1 with TRBJ2-3; D is perhaps TRBD1 or TRBD2 (5 bases each). Germline CDR1 LGHDT, CDR2 YNNKEL (reference sequence). The ends were cut back, 0 bases at V and 0 bases at J, with 13 bases in the middle. This CDR3 region has 17 residues. Written as DNA, the CDR3 is TGTGCCAGCAGCCAAGAATTCCCGGGGCGAAGCACAGATACGCAGTATTTT. Protein product: CASSQEFPGRSTDTQYF.

The chain employs TRBV20-1 and TRBJ2-5; 7 nucleotides agree with TRBD1. Germline lookup yields CDR1 DFQATT and CDR2 SNEGSKA (reference sequence). CDR3 length equals 13 residues. With V trimmed by 3 bases and J by 1 base, 2 bases remained unmatched. CDR3 region: CSASDRAQETQYF. CDR3 nucleotide sequence: TGCAGTGCTAGTGACAGGGCCCAAGAGACCCAGTACTTC.

The chain combines TRBV11-2 with TRBJ2-1; TRBD2 might be the D (5 bases). In germline, CDR1 is SGHAT, CDR2 FQNNGV. V was pared by 4 bases and J by 6 bases, with 16 bases between. This CDR3 has 15 amino acids. CDR3 region: CASSSPGRAVNEQFF. The CDR3 DNA sequence: TGTGCCAGCAGCTCCCCCGGGCGGGCAGTCAATGAGCAGTTCTTC. Variable domain in full (rest from reference TRBV11-2 and TRBJ2-1): EAGVAQSPRYKIIEKRQSVAFWCNPISGHATLYWYQQILGQGPKLLIQFQNNGVVDDSQLPKDRFSAERLKGVDSTLKIQPAKLEDSAVYLCASSSPGRAVNEQFFGPGTRLTVL.

The chain carries TRBV19 and TRBJ2-1, with 14 bases aligning to TRBD2. The CDR3 length is 18 residues. Germline-derived CDR1 and CDR2 are LNHDA and SQIVND (reference sequence). Trimming took 5 bases from V and 0 from J; bases not matched to a gene: 6. CDR3 DNA sequence: TGTGCCAGTAGTTATGGACTAGCGGGAGGTGACTCCTACAATGAGCAGTTCTTC. Protein sequence: CASSYGLAGGDSYNEQFF.

This clonotype occurred a few times. V usage is TRBV11-3 and J usage is TRBJ2-1; 11 bases are shared with TRBD2. Germline V gene sequence: CDR1 SGHNT, CDR2 YENEEA. The CDR3 spans 16 residues. V lost 5 bases and J lost 4; bases outside the gene matches: 7. CDR3: CASSPPASGGYNEQFF. CDR3 nucleotides: TGTGCCAGCAGCCCCCCCGCTAGCGGGGGGTACAATGAGCAGTTCTTC.

V is TRBV19 and J is TRBJ1-1; no clear D. Germline V gene lookup returns CDR1 LNHDA and CDR2 SQIVND (reference sequence). The CDR3 extends over 15 amino acids. Trimming left V 7 bases short and J 0 bases short, with 15 bases between. The CDR3 sequence: CASNSPVEVNTEAFF. The CDR3 DNA is TGTGCCAGTAATAGCCCCGTGGAGGTGAACACTGAAGCTTTCTTT.

The chain recombines TRBV7-9 with TRBJ1-1, with D possibly being TRBD1 (5 bases). The germline CDR1 and CDR2 sequences are SEHNR and FQNEAQ (reference sequence). V lost 5 bases and J lost 1, with 14 bases in between. The CDR3 is 15 amino acids. Here the CDR3 reads CASSERRGANTEAFF. The CDR3 nucleotides are TGTGCCAGCAGCGAGCGGCGAGGGGCGAACACTGAAGCTTTCTTT.